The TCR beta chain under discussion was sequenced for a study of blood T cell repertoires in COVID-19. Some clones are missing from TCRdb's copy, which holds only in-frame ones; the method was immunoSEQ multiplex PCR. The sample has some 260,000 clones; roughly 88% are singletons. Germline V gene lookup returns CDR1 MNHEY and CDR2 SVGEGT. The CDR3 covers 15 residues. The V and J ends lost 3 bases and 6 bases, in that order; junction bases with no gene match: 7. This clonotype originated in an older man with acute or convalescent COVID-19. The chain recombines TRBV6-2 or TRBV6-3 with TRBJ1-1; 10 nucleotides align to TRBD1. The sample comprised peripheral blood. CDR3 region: CASSYFDRGQAEAFF. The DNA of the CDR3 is TGTGCCAGCAGTTATTTCGACAGGGGGCAGGCTGAAGCTTTCTTT.